The TCR beta chain under discussion was sequenced for a study of cytomegalovirus exposure and HLA in healthy donors (dated by TCRdb to 2017 to 2019). Regarding the research as a whole: According to an earlier analysis of around 600 of the donors, roughly 180 million T cells yielded 120 million or so unique TCR beta sequences and approximately 300 Gb of sequence data. An early release covering about 600 HLA-typed donors comprised around 300 gigabases of sequencing data and about 90 million unique TCR sequences. Among the roughly 410 genotyped donors, 75% to 90% belonged to the genetic ancestry cluster associated with self-reported Caucasian donors. The study aimed to test whether cataloging public T cell receptors could reveal signatures of past pathogen exposure. The study used immunosequencing to profile the T cell repertoires of 666 subjects and linked those repertoires to cytomegalovirus serostatus. Besides the first cohort of approximately 710 subjects, a separate validation cohort made up of 120 different subjects was used. The study combined high-throughput TCR immunosequencing, statistical association of individual TCRs with disease status, and machine learning to predict cytomegalovirus infection status. To study patterns of TCR occurrence, a later analysis re-analyzed previously published TCR beta repertoires from 666 donors and added high-resolution HLA genotyping. In the later analysis, no new phenotypic data were used to find candidate immune exposures; instead, reliance was placed on TCR beta sequences and their occurrence across donors. To decide whether each TCR beta V gene segment behaved as functional or pseudogenic, an earlier analysis of some 600 of the donors relied on high-throughput TCR beta sequencing. Alongside the repertoire data, information on donor age, sex, ethnicity and CMV serostatus was compiled. In a later genetic analysis, genome-wide SNP genotypes for about three fifths of the 666 donors were used, and that subset was treated as a discovery cohort. Every repertoire in the discovery cohort had been generated on one and the same sequencing platform. Class I and class II HLA loci were covered by the typing at four-digit resolution. The number of typed donors differed by locus: roughly 629-640 for A, B, C, DRB1 and DQB1; about 520 for DQA1; 606 for DPA1; and roughly 450 for DPB1. A handful of DR-DQ haplotypes were handled as single units for association and clustering because linkage in the cohort was strong. Among roughly 400 genotyped donors of the cohort, an average of roughly 240,000 unique TCR beta nucleotide sequences were sequenced per donor, around 18% of them non-productive.

Concerning this clone: Its antigen is still unknown. No per-base quality is available; no much larger clone lies one base away.

V and J are truncated by 1 base and 10 bases respectively, leaving an intervening sequence of 25 bases. There are 17 amino acids in the CDR3, from cysteine to phenylalanine inclusive. Only the CDR3 part of the read is kept: 51 bases, read in frame from the first base. Taken from the germline V gene, the CDR1 and CDR2 loops are SGHTA and FQGNSA. In total, approximately 610 healthy bone marrow donors made up the cohort. At the time of sampling, every cohort member was nominally healthy, though immune exposures that went unrecorded were likely present. The donor was CMV seronegative and belonged to the group of around 400 seronegative cohort members. A peripheral blood sample was provided by each donor, and peripheral blood mononuclear cells were used for TCR beta sequencing. Genomic DNA was extracted from the blood cell samples with the Qiagen DNeasy Blood Extraction Kit. Libraries were constructed by the immunoSEQ multiplex PCR assay. For the multiplex PCR, a mixture combining 60 forward primers for TCR Vbeta segments and 13 reverse primers for TCR Jbeta segments was used. A multiplex PCR assay on genomic DNA amplified the CDR3 region of rearranged TCR beta genes. Amplified TCR beta libraries were sequenced as 87-base-pair reads on the Illumina HiSeq System. The original pipeline was this. A later analysis tallied around 87 million unique TCR beta chains across the 640 or so repertoires, and approximately 12 million of those chains were shared by two or more donors. Raw reads were error-corrected and collapsed into unique sequences with a nearest-neighbor algorithm that merged closely related sequences to remove PCR and sequencing errors. To assign V, D and J gene segments, CDR3 sequences were aligned to IMGT reference sequences. For a sequence to be retained, a match of at least six nucleotides was required to both a V gene segment and a J gene segment. A rearrangement counted as productive if the CDR3 had no stop codons and remained in frame with V and J, and every other rearrangement counted as non-productive. CDR3 was defined according to IMGT convention as the region running from the second conserved V-encoded cysteine to the conserved J-encoded phenylalanine. The earlier analysis of approximately 590 of the donors excluded any sequence lacking an unambiguous match to a single V gene segment. An earlier analysis of roughly 590 of the donors called V segments functional above 56.7% productive rearrangements and segregating when the between-donor standard deviation exceeded 5%. To diagnose cytomegalovirus status from the catalog of TCR beta chain sequences, a statistical classification framework was built. A later analysis assigned V and J genes by comparing TCR nucleotide sequences with IMGT/GENE-DB human TR gene sequences. A later analysis assigned CDR3 sequences and most-parsimonious VDJ recombination scenarios with the TCRdist pipeline. In a later analysis, each TCR beta chain was defined by its CDR3 amino acid sequence together with its V-gene family, and reads without a unique V-gene family were excluded. As a way to deal with suspected cross-contamination and a sequencing artifact, a later analysis dropped over 550 nucleotide sequences that were highly shared and had low generation probability. A later analysis calculated a clonal expansion index for each public chain from normalized within-repertoire ranks of inferred template counts. Generation probabilities in a later analysis came from a VDJ recombination model fitted to out-of-frame rearrangements, and those results were checked against IGoR. In a later analysis, hypergeometric tests were used to score TCR-TCR, TCR-HLA and TCR-CMV co-occurrence, with a repertoire-size bias correction applied to TCR pairs. In a later analysis, false discovery rates were estimated by permuting HLA or CMV assignments 20 times. In a later analysis, co-occurring TCRs were grouped with DBSCAN, and TCRdist sequence similarity was added when clustering was performed within HLA-allele-positive subsets. Repertoires with fewer than 30,000 or more than 120,000 public chains were left out of co-occurrence clustering, as were about five repertoires with anomalous nucleotide sharing. The source is immuneACCESS, and TCRdb retained only in-frame sequences with V and J called. Part of the clones is not carried over; for the studies checked, unresolved V genes explain less than half of this, and the remainder is unexplained. V and J calls and clone size come straight from that table; D and trimming were deduced from the DNA. Here the sample has approximately 70,000 clones; more than 80% occur a single time. The top ten hold just under 3% of the sample.

Findings and caveats that apply to the study as a whole: Cytomegalovirus status was reported to be diagnosed by the classifier with high specificity and sensitivity in both the original and validation cohorts. Because counts were too low, seventeen rarely observed V segments, including chromosome 9 orphons, were excluded from the earlier analysis of 500 to 700 of the donors. For the cohort, immune exposure information was limited to CMV serostatus. When HLA alleles, especially DR and DQ, strongly co-occurred, attributing TCR associations to individual alleles was difficult. According to a later analysis, TCR association rates differed among HLA loci, with DRB1 alleles showing the most associated TCRs and HLA-C alleles showing the fewest. In the study, approximately 160 TCR beta chains were listed as associated with cytomegalovirus. In a later analysis, several top co-occurrence clusters were reported to appear linked to parvovirus B19, influenza, CMV and Epstein-Barr virus. A cluster of highly shared sequence variants was judged likely to be a technical artifact of the sequencing pipeline. The 87-base-pair reads could not distinguish some IMGT-functional V segments, including TRBV6-2 and TRBV6-3, so those segments were excluded. According to a later analysis, most CMV-associated TCR beta chains appeared to be HLA-restricted, and the HLA associations seemed to be driven largely by CMV exposure. Because HLA typing was unavailable for some donors at each locus, only the typed subset was used in association tests. In an earlier analysis of about 600 of the donors, most TCR beta V segments appeared in productive rearrangements about 90% or about 30% of the time, broadly matching IMGT annotations. In vitro tests confirmed that a few of the cytomegalovirus-associated TCR beta chains recognize cytomegalovirus antigens. The authors suggested that the approach could potentially be extended to other disease states and immunological phenotypes. A further reported finding was that TCR beta sequences accurately predicted the HLA-A and HLA-B alleles for most subjects in the first cohort. In a later analysis, around 15,000 TCR beta sequences were associated with specific HLA alleles at a false discovery rate of 0.05. Most TCR sequences were seen in very few donors, while some public TCRs were found in many individuals. A later genetic analysis associated a missense DCLRE1C variant with V-gene and J-gene trimming of TCR beta chains, and an independent cohort replicated the association. Compared with equally common non-associated chains, HLA-associated TCR beta chains in a later analysis were more clonally expanded and had lower generation probabilities. In a later genetic analysis, fewer N-insertions in productive TCRs were reported among donors in an Asian-associated ancestry cluster than the roughly 700-donor mean. This cohort had only TCR beta chains sequenced, and the lack of alpha or paired-chain data limited which features could be detected. Correlated functional status among segregating V segments might reflect linkage disequilibrium, but an unknown experimental factor could not be ruled out. The presence/absence analyses assumed that sequencing depth was roughly uniform across donors, and that assumption may not be true.

The rearrangement combines TRBV7-2 with TRBJ2-5; tentative D gene TRBD1, with 6 bases matching. The sample taken for sequencing was PBMCs. The sequence derives from a woman aged 25 to 45 in good health and CMV-seronegative. The DNA sequence is given as TGTGCCAGCAGCTTAGAGGGCAGGGGTTTCATTGGATCGGACCAGTACTTC. It codes for CASSLEGRGFIGSDQYF.